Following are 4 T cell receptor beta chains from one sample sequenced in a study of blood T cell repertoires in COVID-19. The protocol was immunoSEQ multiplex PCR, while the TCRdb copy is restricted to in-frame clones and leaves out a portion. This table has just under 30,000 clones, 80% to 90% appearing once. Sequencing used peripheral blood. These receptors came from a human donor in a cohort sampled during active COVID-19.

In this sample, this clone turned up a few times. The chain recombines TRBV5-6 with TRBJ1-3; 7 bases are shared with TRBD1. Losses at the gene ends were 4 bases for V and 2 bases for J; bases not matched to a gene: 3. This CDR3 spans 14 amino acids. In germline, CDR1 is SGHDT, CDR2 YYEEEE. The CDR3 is CASSLQGTGNTIYF. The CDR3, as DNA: TGTGCCAGCAGCCTACAGGGGACTGGAAACACCATATATTTT.

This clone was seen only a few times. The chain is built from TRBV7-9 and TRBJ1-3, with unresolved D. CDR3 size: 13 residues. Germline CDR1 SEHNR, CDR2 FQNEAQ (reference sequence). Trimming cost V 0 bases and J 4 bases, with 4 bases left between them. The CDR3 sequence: CASSLAEGNTIYF. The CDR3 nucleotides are TGTGCCAGCAGCTTAGCCGAGGGAAACACCATATATTTT.

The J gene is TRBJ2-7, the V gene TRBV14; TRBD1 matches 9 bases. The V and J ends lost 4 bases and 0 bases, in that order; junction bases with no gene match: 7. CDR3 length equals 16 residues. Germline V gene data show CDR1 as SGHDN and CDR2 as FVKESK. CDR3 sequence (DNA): TGTGCCAGCAGCCGGACCGGGACAGGGAGCTCCTACGAGCAGTACTTC. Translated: CASSRTGTGSSYEQYF.

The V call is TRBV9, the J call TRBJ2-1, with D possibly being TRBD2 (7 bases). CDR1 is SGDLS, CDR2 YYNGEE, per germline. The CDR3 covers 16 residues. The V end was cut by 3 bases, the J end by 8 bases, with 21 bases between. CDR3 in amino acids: CASSDLGGPLLDEQFF. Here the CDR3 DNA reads TGTGCCAGCAGCGATTTGGGGGGGCCACTGTTAGATGAGCAGTTCTTC.